This T cell receptor (beta chain) was identified during a study of shared clonotypes between healthy human individuals. Germline assignment: CDR1 WSHSY and CDR2 SAAADI. The V end lost 10 bases, the J end lost 4 bases, and 13 bases lay between the germline ends. This CDR3 contains 12 residues. The protocol was immunoSEQ multiplex PCR, while the TCRdb copy is restricted to in-frame clones and leaves out a portion. The sample has about 79,000 clones; 62% are singletons. The J gene is TRBJ1-2, the V gene TRBV10-2; no firm D call. This clonotype originated in a man aged 25 to 40 in good health. Sequences were obtained from memory CD8+ T cells sorted from blood. Regarding subset: CD45RO+ cells pooled with CCR7-negative TemRA cells. The CDR3 here is CAIVEGSYGYTF. The CDR3 bases are TGCGCCATCGTAGAGGGAAGCTATGGCTACACCTTC.